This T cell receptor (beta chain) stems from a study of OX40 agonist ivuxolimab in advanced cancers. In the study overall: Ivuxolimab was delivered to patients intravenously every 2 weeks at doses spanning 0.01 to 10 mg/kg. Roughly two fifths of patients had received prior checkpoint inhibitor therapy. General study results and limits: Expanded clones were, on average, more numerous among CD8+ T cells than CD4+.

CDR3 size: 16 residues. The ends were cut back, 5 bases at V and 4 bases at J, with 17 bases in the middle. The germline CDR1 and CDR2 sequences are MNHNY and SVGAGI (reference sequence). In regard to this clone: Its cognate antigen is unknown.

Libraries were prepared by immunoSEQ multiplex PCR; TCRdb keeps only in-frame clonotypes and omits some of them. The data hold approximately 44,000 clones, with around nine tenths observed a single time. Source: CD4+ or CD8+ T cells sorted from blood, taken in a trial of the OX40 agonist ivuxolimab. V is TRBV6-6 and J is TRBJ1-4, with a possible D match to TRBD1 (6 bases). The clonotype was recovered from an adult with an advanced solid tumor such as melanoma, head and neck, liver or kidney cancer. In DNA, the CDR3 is TGTGCCAGCAGTACCGGGCCGGGGGCGGATAATGAAAAACTGTTTTTT. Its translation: CASSTGPGADNEKLFF.